This T cell receptor (beta chain) comes out of a study of long-term antiretroviral therapy in people with HIV. Overall study results and limits: Adherence to ART, viral resistance and therapy changes lacked any data. HIV repertoires spanned tighter CDR3 length ranges than controls did.

A single count supports this clone. Antigen unknown. V shed 5 bases, J shed 4 bases, and the junction held 11 bases outside the gene matches. Germline CDR1 reads MNHEY; CDR2 reads SMNVEV (reference sequence). This CDR3 contains 16 residues. Donors each had at least one pre-ART PBMC sample and at least two post-ART ones. Treatment for all HIV-infected participants took place in the United States. Researchers ran immunoSEQ v3.0 at survey level. Clones were read by immunoSEQ multiplex PCR, and TCRdb kept only the in-frame ones, dropping some. The data show approximately 16,000 clones, 81% seen once. This chain connects TRBV27 to TRBJ2-1, with 7 bases identical to TRBD2. Sequenced material: unsorted PBMCs, taken less than 1.3 years before starting antiretroviral therapy. This sequence originates from a young man with HIV. CDR3: CASSPGGTGGYNEQFF. In DNA form, the CDR3 reads TGTGCCAGCAGTCCGGGAGGTACTGGTGGGTACAATGAGCAGTTCTTC.